The 17 T cell receptor beta chains below were found in one sample sequenced in a study of technical replicates of blood from several donors. Data came from immunoSEQ multiplex PCR; TCRdb stores just in-frame clones and leaves some out. The sample holds 70,000 to 95,000 clones, about nine tenths seen once. Sequenced input: T cells isolated from PBMCs. These receptors were obtained from a human donor in good health. Some clones in this sample may be carry-over from other donors' samples.

This chain joins TRBV4-3 and TRBJ2-1, with a tentative D call TRBD2 (6 bases). The germline V gene encodes CDR1 LGHNA and CDR2 YSLEER. The CDR3 covers 16 residues. V lost 1 base, J lost 8 bases, and 18 bases lay in between. DNA of the CDR3: TGCGCCAGCAGCCAAGTTCATCGGGGACTTGAGGATGAGCAGTTCTTC. This gives the protein CASSQVHRGLEDEQFF.

This rearrangement joins TRBV4-2 to TRBJ2-1, with D maybe TRBD2 (6 bases). The CDR3 loop spans 14 amino acids. V was clipped by 2 bases and J by 6 bases, with 11 bases between them. Germline V lookup: CDR1 LGHNA, CDR2 YNFKEQ. The CDR3 protein is CASSQPGSSNEQFF. CDR3 sequence (DNA): TGTGCCAGCAGCCAACCCGGGAGCTCCAATGAGCAGTTCTTC.

This clone has a handful of counts. The V call is TRBV5-6, the J call TRBJ1-1; D is undetermined. Trimming cost V 2 bases and J 1 base, with 6 bases left between them. The CDR3 extends over 13 amino acids. Germline V gene lookup returns CDR1 SGHDT and CDR2 YYEEEE. Written as DNA, the CDR3 is TGTGCCAGCAGCTTAGGAGGGAACACTGAAGCTTTCTTT. It codes for CASSLGGNTEAFF.

The chain couples TRBV11-2 to TRBJ2-1; no firm D call. Looked up from germline, CDR1 is SGHAT and CDR2 is FQNNGV. Trimming shortened V by 4 bases and J by 4 bases, and 11 bases separated the two germline ends. The CDR3 loop spans 14 amino acids. CDR3 loop: CASSSPWPYNEQFF. The CDR3 DNA is TGTGCCAGCAGCTCCCCATGGCCATACAATGAGCAGTTCTTC.

The V and J genes are TRBV7-3 and TRBJ2-1, with 8 positions matching TRBD2. Germline CDR1 and CDR2: SGHTA and FQGTGA. CDR3 length: 17 amino acids. The trim removed 6 bases at V and 8 bases at J, leaving 18 bases unmatched. The CDR3 DNA reads TGTGCCAGCAGTCCAGCGGTGACTAGCGTCAGTATTGATGAGCAGTTCTTC. Translating it yields CASSPAVTSVSIDEQFF.

The gene calls are TRBV11-2 and TRBJ1-2; D is possibly TRBD1 (6 bases). The germline CDR1 and CDR2 sequences are SGHAT and FQNNGV. V lost 4 bases and J lost 2, with 14 bases in between. The CDR3 consists of 15 residues. The CDR3 sequence: CASSSFGGANYGYTF. The CDR3 nucleotides read TGTGCCAGCAGCTCTTTTGGGGGGGCGAACTATGGCTACACCTTC. The full variable domain, its missing parts supplied by reference TRBV11-2 and TRBJ1-2, is EAGVAQSPRYKIIEKRQSVAFWCNPISGHATLYWYQQILGQGPKLLIQFQNNGVVDDSQLPKDRFSAERLKGVDSTLKIQPAKLEDSAVYLCASSSFGGANYGYTFGSGTRLTVV.

The chain carries TRBV6-1 and TRBJ2-4; TRBD2 agrees at 14 bases. CDR1 is MNHNS, CDR2 SASEGT, per germline. Unmatched junction bases numbered 9, after V lost 4 bases and J lost 1 base. The CDR3 runs to 19 residues. Here the CDR3 DNA reads TGTGCCAGCAGTGCCCCGGGACTAGCGGGAGTAGAGGCCAAAAACATTCAGTACTTC. This gives the protein CASSAPGLAGVEAKNIQYF.

The chain has TRBV19 and TRBJ1-5; no reliable D call. V dropped 7 bases and J dropped 0 bases, with 16 bases sitting between them. The CDR3 has 16 amino acids. CDR1 and CDR2 (germline): LNHDA, SQIVND (reference sequence). The CDR3 protein is CASNQGLFPSNQPQHF. The CDR3 nucleotides read TGTGCCAGTAACCAAGGACTTTTTCCTAGCAATCAGCCCCAGCATTTT.

The chain employs TRBV5-1 and TRBJ2-1; D possibly corresponds to TRBD2 (5 bases). Trimming removed 6 bases at V and 9 bases at J, with 16 bases between. There are 13 residues in the CDR3. Per germline, CDR1 SGHRS and CDR2 YFSETQ. The CDR3 nucleotides are TGCGCCAGCAAATCTCAGCGGTGGGGTGAGCAGTTCTTC. Translated, it gives CASKSQRWGEQFF.

This chain links TRBV30 with TRBJ2-7; 8 positions agree with TRBD2. The germline gives CDR1 GTSNPN, CDR2 SVGIG (reference sequence). This CDR3 is 12 amino acids long. Trimming removed 0 bases from V and 6 bases from J; junction bases left unmatched: 1. The CDR3 DNA sequence: TGTGCCTGGAGTGTCGGGGGGGGCGAGCAGTACTTC. Protein product: CAWSVGGGEQYF. The entire variable domain, with the rest obtained from reference TRBV30 and TRBJ2-7, is as follows: SQTIHQWPATLVQPVGSPLSLECTVEGTSNPNLYWYRQAAGRGLQLLFYSVGIGQISSEVPQNLSASRPQDRQFILSSKKLLLSDSGFYLCAWSVGGGEQYFGPGTRLTVT.

This chain connects TRBV9 to TRBJ1-3, with D unresolved. CDR1 is SGDLS, CDR2 YYNGEE, per germline. With 1 base removed from V and 0 bases from J, the gap between germline ends came to 11 bases. The CDR3 length is 16 residues. The CDR3 here is CASSVSYSRSGNTIYF. CDR3 sequence (DNA): TGTGCCAGCAGCGTAAGTTACTCCCGCTCTGGAAACACCATATATTTT.

The chain has TRBV29-1 and TRBJ1-2, with D hard to call. Trimming removed 2 bases from V and 2 bases from J, with 9 bases in between. The V gene's germline CDR1 is SQVTM and CDR2 ANQGSEA. CDR3 size: 13 residues. The CDR3 is CSVEQRLNYGYTF. The CDR3 DNA follows: TGCAGCGTTGAACAGCGATTAAACTATGGCTACACCTTC.

The chain links TRBV6-1 to TRBJ2-5; 7 positions match TRBD2. Trimming removed 1 base from V and 5 bases from J; junction bases left unmatched: 7. Germline V gene data show CDR1 as MNHNS and CDR2 as SASEGT. The CDR3 contains 15 residues. CDR3 DNA sequence: TGTGCCAGCAGTGAAGATTGGGGGAGGGCGGAGACCCAGTACTTC. Its translation: CASSEDWGRAETQYF.

This chain uses TRBV11-2 with TRBJ2-2, with 9 bases lining up with TRBD1. Germline-derived CDR1 and CDR2 are SGHAT and FQNNGV. Germline trimming cut 8 bases from V and 7 bases from J; bases unmatched to any gene: 11. The CDR3 is made up of 15 amino acids. This CDR3 is CASGTGQGGDGELFF. The CDR3, as DNA: TGTGCCAGCGGAACGGGACAGGGTGGGGACGGGGAGCTGTTTTTT.

The CDR3 region has the DNA TGTGCCAGCCGCCTGACAGGCGGAGATGGCTACACCTTC. The encoded protein is CASRLTGGDGYTF. The chain carries TRBV7-2 and TRBJ1-2, with D perhaps TRBD1 (6 bases). This CDR3 is 13 amino acids long. The germline CDR1 and CDR2 sequences are SGHTA and FQGNSA. Between the trimmed V and J ends, which lost 8 bases and 6 bases, there was a span of 16 bases.

This clone was observed a few times. The J gene is TRBJ1-1, the V gene TRBV7-9, with no clear D. Germline CDR1 reads SEHNR; CDR2 reads FQNEAQ (reference sequence). The CDR3 contains 15 residues. The V gene lost 2 bases and the J gene lost 5 bases, with 15 bases spanning the gap. Here the CDR3 reads CASSLFSGIDTEAFF. CDR3 nucleotides: TGTGCCAGCAGCTTATTTTCCGGGATTGATACTGAAGCTTTCTTT. The full variable domain, in which reference TRBV7-9 and TRBJ1-1 provide the parts outside the CDR3, is DTGVSQNPRHKITKRGQNVTFRCDPISEHNRLYWYRQTLGQGPEFLTYFQNEAQLEKSRLLSDRFSAERPKGSFSTLEIQRTEQGDSAMYLCASSLFSGIDTEAFFGQGTRLTVV.

The J gene is TRBJ1-1, the V gene TRBV6-5, with 7 bases matching TRBD1. The germline CDR1 and CDR2 sequences are MNHEY and SVGAGI. The CDR3 is 15 residues long. V dropped 4 bases and J dropped 4; count of bases not matched to a gene: 9. The CDR3 region is CASSFARTGLTEAFF. CDR3 bases: TGTGCCAGCAGTTTCGCTCGGACAGGACTCACTGAAGCTTTCTTT.